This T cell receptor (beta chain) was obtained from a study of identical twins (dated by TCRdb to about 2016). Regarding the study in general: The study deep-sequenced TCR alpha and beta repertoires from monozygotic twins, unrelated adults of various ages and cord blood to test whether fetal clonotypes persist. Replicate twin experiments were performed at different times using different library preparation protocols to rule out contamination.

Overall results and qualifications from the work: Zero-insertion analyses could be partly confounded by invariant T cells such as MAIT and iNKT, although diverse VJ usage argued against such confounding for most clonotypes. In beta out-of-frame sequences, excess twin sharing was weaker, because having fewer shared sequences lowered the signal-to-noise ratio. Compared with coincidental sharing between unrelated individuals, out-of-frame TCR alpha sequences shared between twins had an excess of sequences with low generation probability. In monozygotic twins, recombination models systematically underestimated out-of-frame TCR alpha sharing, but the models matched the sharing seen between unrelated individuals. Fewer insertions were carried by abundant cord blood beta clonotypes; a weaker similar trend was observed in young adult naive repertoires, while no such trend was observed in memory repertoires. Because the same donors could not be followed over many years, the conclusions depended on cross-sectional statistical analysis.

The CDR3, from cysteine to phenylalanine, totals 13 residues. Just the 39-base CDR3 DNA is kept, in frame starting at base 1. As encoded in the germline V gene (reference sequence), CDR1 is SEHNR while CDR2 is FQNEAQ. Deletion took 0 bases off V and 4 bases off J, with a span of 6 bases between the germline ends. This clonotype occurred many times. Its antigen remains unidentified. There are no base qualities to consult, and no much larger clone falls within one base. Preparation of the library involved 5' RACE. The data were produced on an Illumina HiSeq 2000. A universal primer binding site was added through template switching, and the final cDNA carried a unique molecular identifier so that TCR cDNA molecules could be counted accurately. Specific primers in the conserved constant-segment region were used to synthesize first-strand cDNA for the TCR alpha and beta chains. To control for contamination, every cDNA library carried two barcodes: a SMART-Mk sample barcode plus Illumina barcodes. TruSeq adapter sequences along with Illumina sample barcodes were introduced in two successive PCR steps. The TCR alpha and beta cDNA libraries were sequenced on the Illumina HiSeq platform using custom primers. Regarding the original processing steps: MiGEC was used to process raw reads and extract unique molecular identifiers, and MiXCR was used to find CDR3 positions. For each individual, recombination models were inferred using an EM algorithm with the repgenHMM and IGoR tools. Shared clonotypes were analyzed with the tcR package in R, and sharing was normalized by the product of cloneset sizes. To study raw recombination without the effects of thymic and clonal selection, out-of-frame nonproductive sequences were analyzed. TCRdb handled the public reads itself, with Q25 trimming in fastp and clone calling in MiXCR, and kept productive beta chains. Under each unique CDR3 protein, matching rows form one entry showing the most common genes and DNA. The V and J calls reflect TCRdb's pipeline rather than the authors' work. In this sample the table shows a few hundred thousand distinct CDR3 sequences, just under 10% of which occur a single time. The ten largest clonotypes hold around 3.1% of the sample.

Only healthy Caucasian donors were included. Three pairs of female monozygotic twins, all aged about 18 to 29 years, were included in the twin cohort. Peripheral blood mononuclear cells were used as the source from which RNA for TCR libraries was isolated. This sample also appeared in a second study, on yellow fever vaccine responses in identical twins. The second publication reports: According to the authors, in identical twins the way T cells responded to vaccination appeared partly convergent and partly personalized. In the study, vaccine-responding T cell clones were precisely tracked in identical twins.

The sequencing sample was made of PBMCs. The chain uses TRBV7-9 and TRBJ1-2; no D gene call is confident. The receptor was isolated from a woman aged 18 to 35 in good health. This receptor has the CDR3 CASSLADGYGYTF. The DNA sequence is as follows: TGTGCCAGCAGCTTAGCGGATGGCTATGGCTACACCTTC. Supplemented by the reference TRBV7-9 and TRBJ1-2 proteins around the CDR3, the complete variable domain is DTGVSQNPRHKITKRGQNVTFRCDPISEHNRLYWYRQTLGQGPEFLTYFQNEAQLEKSRLLSDRFSAERPKGSFSTLEIQRTEQGDSAMYLCASSLADGYGYTFGSGTRLTVV.